Below are 10 T cell receptor beta chains sequenced from a single sample in a study of T cell repertoires in cytomegalovirus infection. A single record per CDR3 protein comes from TCRdb applying MiXCR to the reads. The data show approximately 630,000 distinct CDR3 sequences, approximately 24% seen once. The sample comprised CD8+ T cells from PBMCs. Receptor source: a human donor in good health (CMV status not recorded). Some clones in this sample may be carry-over from other donors' samples.

The chain carries TRBV2 and TRBJ2-7; 7 bases fit TRBD1. The germline V gene has CDR1 SNHLY and CDR2 FYNNEI. The CDR3 consists of 14 residues. After removal of 6 bases from V and 2 bases from J, the junction contained 7 bases not matched to a gene. CDR3 loop: CASRPDRDTYEQYF. CDR3 DNA: TGTGCCAGCAGACCCGACAGGGACACCTACGAGCAGTACTTC. The entire variable domain, with the rest obtained from reference TRBV2 and TRBJ2-7, is as follows: EPEVTQTPSHQVTQMGQEVILRCVPISNHLYFYWYRQILGQKVEFLVSFYNNEISEKSEIFDDQFSVERPDGSNFTLKIRSTKLEDSAMYFCASRPDRDTYEQYFGPGTRLTVT.

This clonotype was counted between two and nine times. The gene calls are TRBV7-9 and TRBJ1-6; 7 bases line up with TRBD1. CDR1 is SEHNR and CDR2 is FQNEAQ in the germline V gene (reference sequence). The CDR3 is 16 amino acids. The ends lost 5 bases at V and 6 bases at J; junction bases unmatched: 10. CDR3 sequence reads: CASSRPDRASNSPLHF. For the CDR3, the DNA is TGTGCCAGCAGCCGCCCAGACAGGGCCTCTAATTCACCCCTCCACTTT.

The sample holds a few counts of this clonotype. The chain carries TRBV6-2 or TRBV6-3 and TRBJ2-3; D not certain. This CDR3 is built from 12 residues. The germline V gene has CDR1 MNHEY and CDR2 SVGEGT. V lost 2 bases to trimming and J lost 6 bases, with 6 bases between them. The CDR3 sequence: CASSYVVDTQYF. In nucleotides, the CDR3 is TGTGCCAGCAGTTACGTGGTGGATACGCAGTATTTT.

In its sample, this clonotype was seen a few times. The rearrangement uses TRBV28 and TRBJ2-7; D is unclear. Germline CDR1 is MDHEN and CDR2 is SYDVKM. This CDR3 is 13 amino acids long. V was shortened by 4 bases and J by 3 bases, with 10 bases between the two germline ends. The chain's CDR3 is CASSSSTSYEQYV. The CDR3 nucleotides read TGTGCCAGCAGTTCCTCTACCAGCTACGAGCAGTACGTC.

This clonotype was recorded many times. The chain carries TRBV7-2 and TRBJ2-7; 7 nucleotides match TRBD2. The V gene's germline CDR1 is SGHTA and CDR2 FQGNSA. CDR3 length: 13 amino acids. The V gene end was trimmed by 0 bases and the J gene end by 5 bases; junction bases not matched to a gene: 1. The CDR3 region has the DNA TGTGCCAGCAGCTTAGCGCGGGGGAACGAGCAGTACTTC. Its protein is CASSLARGNEQYF.

This chain connects TRBV28 to TRBJ2-2; maybe TRBD1 (5 bases). Trimming removed 3 bases at V and 6 bases at J, with 8 bases between. The CDR3 is 13 residues long. Germline CDR1 reads MDHEN; CDR2 reads SYDVKM. The CDR3 here is CASSFPGSGELFF. CDR3 sequence (DNA): TGTGCCAGCAGTTTCCCAGGGTCCGGGGAGCTGTTTTTT.

The gene calls are TRBV7-9 and TRBJ2-5; TRBD1 agrees at 7 bases. The CDR3 has 16 residues. The trim removed 4 bases at V and 2 bases at J, leaving 10 bases unmatched. Per the germline V gene, CDR1 is SEHNR and CDR2 is FQNEAQ (reference sequence). In nucleotides, the CDR3 is TGTGCCAGCAGCTCGTCCCGGGACAGTTTTCAAGAGACCCAGTACTTC. Translation gives CASSSSRDSFQETQYF.

The chain joins TRBV6-8 to TRBJ2-1; the D gene is possibly TRBD2 (6 bases). V gave up 6 bases and J gave up 6 bases, with 18 bases separating them. In germline, CDR1 is MNHGY, CDR2 SAAAGT. CDR3 size: 15 residues. In nucleotides, the CDR3 is TGTGCCAGCAGGGCCGGGACTCCCTCGTTCAATGAGCAGTTCTTC. Protein: CASRAGTPSFNEQFF.

A few counts support this clonotype. CDR3 sequence (DNA): TGTGCCAGCAGTGAAAATTTGGCTCCCCAAGAGACCCAGTACTTC. This sequence encodes CASSENLAPQETQYF. The chain employs TRBV2 and TRBJ2-5; D is undetermined. The CDR3 runs 15 residues. Deletions cut 2 bases from V and 1 base from J, with 11 bases between. CDR1 and CDR2 from the germline V gene are SNHLY and FYNNEI.

The chain couples TRBV28 to TRBJ1-5; D not resolved. The CDR3 is made up of 15 amino acids. The V end lost 5 bases, the J end lost 0 bases, and 11 bases lay between the germline ends. Per germline, CDR1 MDHEN and CDR2 SYDVKM. Written as DNA, the CDR3 is TGTGCCAGCAGTAGACTGACACTTAGCAATCAGCCCCAGCATTTT. This translates into CASSRLTLSNQPQHF.